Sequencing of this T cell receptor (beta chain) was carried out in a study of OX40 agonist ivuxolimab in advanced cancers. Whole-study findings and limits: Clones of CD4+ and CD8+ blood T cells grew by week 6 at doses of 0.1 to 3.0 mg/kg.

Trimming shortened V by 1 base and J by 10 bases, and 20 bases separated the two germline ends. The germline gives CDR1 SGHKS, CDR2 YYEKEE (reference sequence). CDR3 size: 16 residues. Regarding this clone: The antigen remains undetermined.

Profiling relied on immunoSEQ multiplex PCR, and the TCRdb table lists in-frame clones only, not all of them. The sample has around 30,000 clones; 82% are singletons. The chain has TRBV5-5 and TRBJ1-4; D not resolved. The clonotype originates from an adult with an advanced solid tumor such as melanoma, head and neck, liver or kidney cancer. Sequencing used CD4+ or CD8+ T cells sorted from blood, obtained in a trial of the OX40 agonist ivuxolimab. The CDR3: CASSLHLWKAEGKLFF. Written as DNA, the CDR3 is TGTGCCAGCAGCTTGCATTTATGGAAGGCCGAGGGAAAACTGTTTTTT.